This T cell receptor beta chain was recorded in a study of cytomegalovirus exposure and HLA in healthy donors. Study-level findings and limits: The authors enumerated over 150 TCR beta chains as linked to cytomegalovirus.

The PCR had 60 Vbeta and 13 Jbeta primers. The method was immunoSEQ multiplex PCR; TCRdb's version includes in-frame clones alone and lacks a portion of them. The data contain a few hundred thousand clones, 81% of them singletons. There are a few counts of this clone. Its antigen remains unidentified. Germline values: CDR1 MNHNS, CDR2 SASEGT. V was clipped by 2 bases and J by 2 bases, with 8 bases between them. The CDR3 has 14 residues. The source is a woman aged 55-70 years in good health and CMV-seropositive. The sequencing sample was made of PBMCs. The V call is TRBV6-1, the J call TRBJ2-3, with no clear D. Here the CDR3 DNA reads TGTGCCAGCAGTGAACGCGGTTACACAGATACGCAGTATTTT. Translated, it gives CASSERGYTDTQYF.